This TCR beta chain was profiled in a study of blood T cell repertoires in COVID-19. Across the study: Some COVID-19 samples were acute and others convalescent; all came from the United States, Italy and Spain.

Trimming pared 2 bases from V and 6 bases from J, leaving 17 bases between. Per the germline V gene, CDR1 is LGHDT and CDR2 is YNNKEL (reference sequence). The CDR3 runs 16 residues. Clinical history as reported by participants underpinned cohort assignment. Authors' processing steps: Reference gene primers were amplified, and this amplification served to estimate nucleated cell counts. Some clones are missing from TCRdb's copy, which holds only in-frame ones; the method was immunoSEQ multiplex PCR. V and J calls and clone size follow that table, whereas D and trimming were derived from the DNA. Here the sample spans roughly 420,000 clones, roughly 90% being singletons.

The sequence was collected from a woman aged 25 to 39 with acute COVID-19. The chain is built from TRBV3-1 (or the pseudogene TRBV3-2) and TRBJ2-1; maybe TRBD1 (7 bases). The source material was PBMCs or T cells enriched from blood (not recorded which). CDR3 coding DNA: TGTGCCAGCAGCCAATCGACAGGGACTCTCTCCAATGAGCAGTTCTTC. Residues: CASSQSTGTLSNEQFF.